Listed below are T cell receptor beta chains from one sample, sequenced in a study of spatial heterogeneity in lung cancer. TCRdb reprocessed the 5' RACE reads via MiXCR and lists one record per CDR3 protein. The sample lists more than 60,000 distinct CDR3 sequences, under 8.5% seen once, with under 8% in the top ten. The sequencing here drew on PBMCs, taken at surgery. These receptor sequences come from a male donor with early-stage non-small cell lung cancer. CDR3s include the opening cysteine and the closing phenylalanine or tryptophan. A D gene is named only where the DNA matches it firmly. A clone size is listed for some rows: how often the clone was seen (once, few, many), or a class if it is expanded.

>many|TRBJ2-7|TRBD2|TRBV5-6
TGTGCCAGCAGCTTCCGGACTAGCGGGAGGACTTACGAGCAGTACTTC
CASSFRTSGRTYEQYF
>many|TRBJ2-1|NA|TRBV19
TGTGCCAGTAGTATAGGTGTGCTGGAGCACAATGAGCAGTTCTTC
CASSIGVLEHNEQFF
>many|TRBJ1-2|TRBD1|TRBV7-2
TGTGCCAGCAGCTTACGACAGGGTAGCATTGATGGCTACACCTTC
CASSLRQGSIDGYTF
>NA|TRBJ2-1|TRBD2|TRBV9
TGTGCCAGCAGCGTAGGAGGACTAGCAAACAATGAGCAGTTCTTC
CASSVGGLANNEQFF
>many|TRBJ2-1|TRBD2|TRBV10-3
TGTGCCATCAGTCCGGGACTAGCGGGATCTTCCTCCTACAATGAGCAGTTCTTC
CAISPGLAGSSSYNEQFF
>many|TRBJ1-5|NA|TRBV20-1
TGCAGTGCTAGAGATAACAGGGATAGCAATCAGCCCCAGCATTTT
CSARDNRDSNQPQHF
>few|TRBJ1-2|TRBD1|TRBV6-2/TRBV6-3
TGTGCCAGCAAAATCTTCAGGGGGCAAAACTATGGCTACACCTTC
CASKIFRGQNYGYTF
>many|TRBJ2-2|NA|TRBV5-1
TGCGCCAGCCATGAGAGAGGGGGTGACAACACCGGGGAGCTGTTTTTT
CASHERGGDNTGELFF
>NA|TRBJ1-1|NA|TRBV12-3/TRBV12-4
TGTGCCAGCAGTCTTCGGGCAGACACTGAAGCTTTCTTT
CASSLRADTEAFF
>few|TRBJ2-3|TRBD1|TRBV20-1
TGCAGTGCCAGGGGCTTGACAGGGATAGATACGCAGTATTTT
CSARGLTGIDTQYF